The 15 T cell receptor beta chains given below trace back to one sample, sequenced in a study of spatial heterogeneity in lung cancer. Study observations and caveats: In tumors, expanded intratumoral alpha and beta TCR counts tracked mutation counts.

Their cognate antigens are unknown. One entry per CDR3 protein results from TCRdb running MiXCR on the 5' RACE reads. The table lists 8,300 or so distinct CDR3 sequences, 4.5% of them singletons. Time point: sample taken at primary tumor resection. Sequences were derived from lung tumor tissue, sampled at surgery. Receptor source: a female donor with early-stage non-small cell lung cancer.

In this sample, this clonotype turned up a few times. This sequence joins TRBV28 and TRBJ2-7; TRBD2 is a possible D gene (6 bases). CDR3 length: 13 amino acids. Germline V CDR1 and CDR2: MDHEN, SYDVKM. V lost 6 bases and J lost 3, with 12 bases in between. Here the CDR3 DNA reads TGTGCCAGCAGGGAGGCTAGCGTCTACGAGCAGTACTTC. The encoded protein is CASREASVYEQYF.

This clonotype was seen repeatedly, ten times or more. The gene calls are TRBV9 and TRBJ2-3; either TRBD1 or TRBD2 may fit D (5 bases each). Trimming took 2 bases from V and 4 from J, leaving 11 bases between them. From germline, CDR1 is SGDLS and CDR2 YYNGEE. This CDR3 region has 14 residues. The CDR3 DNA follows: TGTGCCAGCAGCGTCCGTCAGGGAGCAGATACGCAGTATTTT. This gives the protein CASSVRQGADTQYF.

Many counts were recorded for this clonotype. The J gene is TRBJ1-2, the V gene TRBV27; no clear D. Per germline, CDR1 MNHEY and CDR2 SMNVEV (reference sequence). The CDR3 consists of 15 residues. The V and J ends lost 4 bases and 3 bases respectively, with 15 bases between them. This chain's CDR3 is CASSSGEAIDYGYTF. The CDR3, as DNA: TGTGCCAGCAGTTCGGGAGAGGCCATCGACTATGGCTACACCTTC.

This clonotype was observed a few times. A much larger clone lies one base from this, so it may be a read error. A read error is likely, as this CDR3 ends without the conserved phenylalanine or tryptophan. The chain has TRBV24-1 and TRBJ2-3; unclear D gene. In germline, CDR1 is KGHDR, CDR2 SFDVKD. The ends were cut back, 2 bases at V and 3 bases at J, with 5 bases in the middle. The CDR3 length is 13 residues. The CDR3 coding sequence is TGTGCCACCAGTGATTGGAGTACAGATACGCAGTATTTG. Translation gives CATSDWSTDTQYL.

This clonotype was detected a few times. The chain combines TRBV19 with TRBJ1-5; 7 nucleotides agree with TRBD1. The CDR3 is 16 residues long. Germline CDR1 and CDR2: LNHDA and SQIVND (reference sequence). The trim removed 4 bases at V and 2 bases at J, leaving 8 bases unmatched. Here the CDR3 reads CASSNSLDRRNQPQHF. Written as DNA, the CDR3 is TGTGCCAGTAGTAACTCCTTGGACAGGCGCAATCAGCCCCAGCATTTT. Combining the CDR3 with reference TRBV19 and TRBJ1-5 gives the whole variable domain DGGITQSPKYLFRKEGQNVTLSCEQNLNHDAMYWYRQDPGQGLRLIYYSQIVNDFQKGDIAEGYSVSREKKESFPLTVTSAQKNPTAFYLCASSNSLDRRNQPQHFGDGTRLSIL.

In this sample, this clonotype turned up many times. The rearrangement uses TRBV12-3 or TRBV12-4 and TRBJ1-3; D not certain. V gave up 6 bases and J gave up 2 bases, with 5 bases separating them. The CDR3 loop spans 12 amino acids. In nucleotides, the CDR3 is TGTGCCAGCAGCGGTACTGGAAACACCATATATTTT. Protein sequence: CASSGTGNTIYF.

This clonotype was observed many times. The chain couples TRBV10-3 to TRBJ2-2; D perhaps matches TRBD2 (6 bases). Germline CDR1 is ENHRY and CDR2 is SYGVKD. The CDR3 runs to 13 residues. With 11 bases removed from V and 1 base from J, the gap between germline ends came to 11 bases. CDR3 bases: TGTGCCGTTCCGGGGGAGAACACCGGGGAGCTGTTTTTT. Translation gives CAVPGENTGELFF.

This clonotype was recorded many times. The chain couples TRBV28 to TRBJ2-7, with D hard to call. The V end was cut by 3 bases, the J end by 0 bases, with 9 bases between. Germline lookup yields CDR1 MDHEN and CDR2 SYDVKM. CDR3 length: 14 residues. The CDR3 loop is CASSFESSSYEQYF. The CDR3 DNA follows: TGTGCCAGCAGTTTCGAGAGTAGCTCCTACGAGCAGTACTTC.

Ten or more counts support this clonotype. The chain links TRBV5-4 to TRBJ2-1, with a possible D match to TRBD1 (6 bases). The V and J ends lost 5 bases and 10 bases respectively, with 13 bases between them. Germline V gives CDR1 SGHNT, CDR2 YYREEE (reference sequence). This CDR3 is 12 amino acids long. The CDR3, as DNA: TGTGCCAGCAGTTGGAGGACAGCCGAGCAGTTCTTC. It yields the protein CASSWRTAEQFF.

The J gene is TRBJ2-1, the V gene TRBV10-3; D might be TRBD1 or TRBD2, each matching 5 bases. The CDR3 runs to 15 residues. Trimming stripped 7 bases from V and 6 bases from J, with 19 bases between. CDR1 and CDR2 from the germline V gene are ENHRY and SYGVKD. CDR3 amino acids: CAINSGQGEFNEQFF. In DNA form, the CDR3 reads TGTGCCATCAATAGTGGGCAGGGAGAGTTCAATGAGCAGTTCTTC.

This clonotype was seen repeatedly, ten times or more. The CDR3 DNA sequence: TGTGCCACCAGTACGTTAACAGGGGAAAGCTATGGCTACACCTTC. This sequence encodes CATSTLTGESYGYTF. The rearrangement links TRBV24-1 to TRBJ1-2; TRBD1 matches 7 bases. Germline lookup yields CDR1 KGHDR and CDR2 SFDVKD. The CDR3 length is 15 residues. V shed 6 bases, J shed 4 bases, and the junction held 10 bases outside the gene matches.

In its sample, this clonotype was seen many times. The CDR3 reads CASSVLAGANQPQHF. The CDR3 region has the DNA TGCGCCAGCAGCGTTCTCGCCGGAGCAAATCAGCCCCAGCATTTT. The chain combines TRBV5-1 with TRBJ1-5; D is undetermined. The length of the CDR3 is 15 residues. The V gene lost 4 bases and the J gene lost 4 bases, with 15 bases spanning the gap. Looked up from germline, CDR1 is SGHRS and CDR2 is YFSETQ.

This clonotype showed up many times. DNA for the CDR3: TGTGCCAGCAGAACAGGGATGGGTTCACCCCTCCACTTT. Protein sequence: CASRTGMGSPLHF. The chain couples TRBV6-1 to TRBJ1-6, with D possibly being TRBD1 (6 bases). V lost 6 bases and J 9 bases, leaving 12 bases between the germline ends. Germline CDR1 is MNHNS and CDR2 is SASEGT. The CDR3 loop spans 13 amino acids.

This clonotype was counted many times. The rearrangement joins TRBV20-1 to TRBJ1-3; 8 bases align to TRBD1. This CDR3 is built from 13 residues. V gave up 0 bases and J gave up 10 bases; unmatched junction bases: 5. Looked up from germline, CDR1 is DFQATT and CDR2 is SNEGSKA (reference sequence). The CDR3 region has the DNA TGCAGTGCTAGAGATGGGACAGGAACGACCATATATTTT. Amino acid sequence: CSARDGTGTTIYF.

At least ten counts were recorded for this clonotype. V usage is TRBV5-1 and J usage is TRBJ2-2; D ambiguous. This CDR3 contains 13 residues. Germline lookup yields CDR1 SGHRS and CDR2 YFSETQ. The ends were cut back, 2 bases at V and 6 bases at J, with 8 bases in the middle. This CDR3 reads CASSFVPPGELFF. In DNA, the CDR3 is TGCGCCAGCAGCTTCGTCCCCCCCGGGGAGCTGTTTTTT.